This T cell receptor (beta chain) was recovered during a study of blood T cell repertoires in COVID-19. Study in general: From the United States, Italy and Spain came samples of acute and convalescent COVID-19.

The germline V gene encodes CDR1 KGHDR and CDR2 SFDVKD. The CDR3 sequence is 15 residues long. The V and J ends lost 4 bases and 4 bases, in that order; junction bases with no gene match: 9. Method: immunoSEQ multiplex PCR; TCRdb's copy keeps in-frame clones and lacks some. The table has 45,000 to 60,000 clones, roughly 90% seen once. Sequenced: peripheral blood. The chain carries TRBV24-1 and TRBJ2-7; 7 bases line up with TRBD1. The clonotype originates from a man aged 45-65 years with acute or convalescent COVID-19. The CDR3 spells CATSDPGQNSYEQYF. Written as DNA, the CDR3 is TGTGCCACCAGTGACCCGGGACAGAACTCATACGAGCAGTACTTC.